One and the same sample provided the 28 T cell receptor beta chains below, sequenced in a study of blood T cell repertoires in COVID-19. Sequenced by immunoSEQ multiplex PCR; TCRdb stores in-frame clones only, minus some. The sample gives 130,000 to 150,000 clones, 75% to 90% of which show up once; approximately 3.5% is in the top ten. What was sequenced was peripheral blood. The source of these receptors is a man aged 65 to 85 who had recovered from COVID-19.

V gene TRBV3-1 (or the pseudogene TRBV3-2) combines with J gene TRBJ2-7, with 11 bases fitting TRBD2. This CDR3 region has 16 residues. The ends lost 1 base at V and 7 bases at J; junction bases unmatched: 9. CDR1 LGHDT and CDR2 YNNKEL come from the germline V gene (reference sequence). CDR3 sequence: CASSQGLAGGRGEQYF. CDR3 sequence (DNA): TGTGCCAGCAGCCAAGGCCTAGCGGGAGGCCGGGGGGAGCAGTACTTC.

The chain carries TRBV5-1 and TRBJ2-3; 13 nucleotides match TRBD2. V was clipped by 2 bases and J by 3 bases; unmatched bases: 6. Germline V CDR1 and CDR2: SGHRS, YFSETQ. The CDR3 is made up of 17 amino acids. CDR3 sequence reads: CASSLGLAGEATDTQYF. As DNA, the CDR3 is TGCGCCAGCAGCTTAGGACTAGCGGGGGAGGCGACAGATACGCAGTATTTT.

The CDR3 DNA follows: TGCAGCGTTGGTCAGGGGGCTTACGAGCAGTACTTC. Amino acids: CSVGQGAYEQYF. The genes are TRBV29-1 and TRBJ2-7, with TRBD1 matching 8 bases. This CDR3 has 12 residues. J was trimmed by 4 bases and V by 4 bases; bases with no gene match: 3. Germline CDR1 and CDR2: SQVTM and ANQGSEA.

The chain employs TRBV10-1 and TRBJ2-3, with D possibly matching TRBD2 (5 bases). The CDR3 length is 13 residues. The V and J ends lost 4 bases and 2 bases respectively, with 7 bases between them. Germline values: CDR1 WNHNN, CDR2 SYGVQD (reference sequence). The DNA of the CDR3 is TGCGCCAGCAGTGCTAGCAACACAGATACGCAGTATTTT. It translates to CASSASNTDTQYF.

The chain joins TRBV5-6 to TRBJ2-7; a weak D match, TRBD1 (5 bases). The CDR3 has 16 residues. The V gene's germline CDR1 is SGHDT and CDR2 YYEEEE. V was trimmed by 4 bases and J by 3 bases, leaving 20 bases between them. The CDR3 loop reads CASSLKDTLEIYEQYF. The CDR3 DNA reads TGTGCCAGCAGCCTCAAGGACACCCTGGAAATCTACGAGCAGTACTTC.

The chain joins TRBV18 to TRBJ2-1; 12 bases line up with TRBD1. Unmatched junction bases numbered 6, after V lost 2 bases and J lost 4 bases. CDR3 length: 17 amino acids. Germline-derived CDR1 and CDR2 are KGHSH and LQKENI. The CDR3 DNA sequence: TGTGCCAGCTCACCAGCAACGGGACAGGGGGCATACAATGAGCAGTTCTTC. Protein product: CASSPATGQGAYNEQFF.

On this clone itself: The same CDR3 also results from other DNA sequences found in this sample. The chain has TRBV5-1 and TRBJ1-5; 8 bases line up with TRBD1. J was trimmed by 3 bases and V by 0 bases; bases with no gene match: 2. CDR3 length: 15 residues. Germline V gene sequence: CDR1 SGHRS, CDR2 YFSETQ. The CDR3 reads CASSLEGQDNQPQHF. In DNA, the CDR3 is TGCGCCAGCAGCTTGGAGGGACAGGACAATCAGCCCCAGCATTTT.

The J gene is TRBJ2-7, the V gene TRBV25-1; no clear D. The V end was cut by 8 bases, the J end by 2 bases, with 7 bases between. This CDR3 region has 11 residues. CDR1 MGHDK and CDR2 SYGVNS come from the germline V gene. In DNA, the CDR3 is TGTGCCAGCGCAGTAACCTACGAGCAGTACTTC. This sequence encodes CASAVTYEQYF.

CDR3 sequence reads: CSVGRGLAGGEQYF. CDR3 DNA sequence: TGCAGCGTTGGGCGGGGACTAGCGGGAGGCGAGCAGTACTTC. This chain uses TRBV29-1 with TRBJ2-7; 15 bases are shared with TRBD2. Germline V lookup: CDR1 SQVTM, CDR2 ANQGSEA. The CDR3 contains 14 residues. V shed 4 bases and J 6 bases; nucleotides not matched to a gene: 4.

This chain links TRBV5-4 with TRBJ2-7; 13 bases align to TRBD2. The germline V gene has CDR1 SGHNT and CDR2 YYREEE (reference sequence). V was pared by 4 bases and J by 2 bases, with 9 bases of the junction left unmatched. This CDR3 spans 17 amino acids. CDR3 sequence: CASSPGLAGDGAYEQYF. CDR3 DNA sequence: TGTGCCAGCAGCCCCGGACTAGCGGGAGATGGGGCCTACGAGCAGTACTTC.

The table lists this clone with a count of one. J is TRBJ2-2 and V is TRBV24-1; a weak D match, TRBD2 (5 bases). Germline V gene sequence: CDR1 KGHDR, CDR2 SFDVKD. The CDR3 length is 16 residues. The V end lost 2 bases, the J end lost 5 bases, and 14 bases lay between the germline ends. The CDR3 DNA reads as TGTGCCACCAGTGATTCCCAGCGCGGGTGGACCGGGGAGCTGTTTTTT. Its protein is CATSDSQRGWTGELFF.

The chain employs TRBV2 and TRBJ2-7; 7 bases map to TRBD2. V shed 4 bases and J 2 bases; nucleotides not matched to a gene: 8. This CDR3 comprises 15 residues. The germline CDR1 and CDR2 sequences are SNHLY and FYNNEI. CDR3 residues: CASSVGSGQTYEQYF. As DNA, the CDR3 is TGTGCCAGCAGTGTTGGTAGCGGGCAAACCTACGAGCAGTACTTC.

This rearrangement joins TRBV2 to TRBJ2-1; TRBD2 matches at 8 bases. After removal of 1 base from V and 0 bases from J, the junction contained 8 bases not matched to a gene. The germline CDR1 and CDR2 sequences are SNHLY and FYNNEI. This CDR3 is built from 18 residues. The CDR3 nucleotides read TGTGCCAGCAGTGAAGGAGATTCCGGGACTAGCTCCTACAATGAGCAGTTCTTC. Translating it yields CASSEGDSGTSSYNEQFF.

This clone was found a few times. V usage is TRBV6-6 and J usage is TRBJ2-2; D perhaps matches TRBD1 (6 bases). Deletions cut 6 bases from V and 6 bases from J, with 11 bases between. This CDR3 region has 13 residues. The germline V gene encodes CDR1 MNHNY and CDR2 SVGAGI (reference sequence). The CDR3 DNA is TGTGCCAGCAGAAACACAGGGCCCGGGGAGCTGTTTTTT. Amino acid sequence: CASRNTGPGELFF.

V usage is TRBV3-1 (or the pseudogene TRBV3-2) and J usage is TRBJ2-3; D not certain. The CDR3 loop spans 13 amino acids. The germline V gene encodes CDR1 LGHDT and CDR2 YNNKEL (reference sequence). V shed 4 bases and J shed 4 bases, with 9 bases lying between them. CDR3 in amino acids: CASSLISPDTQYF. Written as DNA, the CDR3 is TGTGCCAGCAGCCTCATAAGCCCAGATACGCAGTATTTT.

This clone was counted once. The chain carries TRBV10-2 and TRBJ2-3, with D unresolved. The V gene lost 6 bases and the J gene lost 0 bases, with 13 bases spanning the gap. The CDR3 loop spans 15 amino acids. Germline V CDR1 and CDR2: WSHSY, SAAADI. The CDR3: CASRHQALSTDTQYF. CDR3 nucleotide sequence: TGCGCCAGCAGACATCAAGCGCTGAGCACAGATACGCAGTATTTT.

DNA of the CDR3: TGTGCCAGCAGCTTAGACAGCCGCGCAGATACGCAGTATTTT. This encodes CASSLDSRADTQYF. The chain has TRBV7-3 and TRBJ2-3; D is perhaps TRBD1 (5 bases). V gave up 2 bases and J gave up 4 bases, with 10 bases separating them. The CDR3 length is 14 residues. Germline V gene data show CDR1 as SGHTA and CDR2 as FQGTGA.

The chain links TRBV29-1 to TRBJ2-3, with 7 bases fitting TRBD2. The germline CDR1 and CDR2 sequences are SQVTM and ANQGSEA. Trimming took 3 bases from V and 4 from J; bases not matched to a gene: 7. The CDR3 is 14 residues long. This chain's CDR3 is CSVEGGRGADTQYF. CDR3 DNA: TGCAGCGTTGAGGGTGGGAGGGGAGCAGATACGCAGTATTTT.

The rearrangement joins TRBV7-9 to TRBJ2-7; a weak D match, TRBD1 (5 bases). CDR1 and CDR2 from the germline V gene are SEHNR and FQNEAQ (reference sequence). The CDR3 extends over 15 amino acids. Between the trimmed V and J ends, which lost 5 bases and 5 bases, there was a span of 19 bases. CDR3 nucleotide sequence: TGTGCCAGCAGCCCAATTAAGGTCAGGGCGCACGAGCAGTACTTC. Its translation: CASSPIKVRAHEQYF.

The rearrangement links TRBV4-1 to TRBJ2-1; D possibly corresponds to TRBD2 (7 bases). Germline CDR1 is MGHRA and CDR2 is YSYEKL. The V end was cut by 3 bases, the J end by 8 bases, with 14 bases between. The CDR3 covers 14 residues. In DNA, the CDR3 is TGCGCCAGCAGCCATAAGGGGGGGACGGATGAGCAGTTCTTC. Protein product: CASSHKGGTDEQFF.

J is TRBJ2-1 and V is TRBV3-1 (or the pseudogene TRBV3-2), with 9 positions matching TRBD2. The CDR3 extends over 14 amino acids. Germline trimming cut 3 bases from V and 14 bases from J; bases unmatched to any gene: 11. Germline CDR1 and CDR2: LGHDT and YNNKEL (reference sequence). The CDR3 nucleotides are TGTGCCAGCAGCCAGGGGCGGGAGGGCCTCTCTAAGTTCTTC. Amino acid sequence: CASSQGREGLSKFF.

The chain employs TRBV2 and TRBJ1-2; D is uncertain. V was shortened by 2 bases and J by 5 bases, with 15 bases between the two germline ends. Germline V CDR1 and CDR2: SNHLY, FYNNEI. The CDR3 sequence is 15 residues long. In DNA, the CDR3 is TGTGCCAGCAGTGAAAGTGTGACGCAGGATTATGGCTACACCTTC. Residues: CASSESVTQDYGYTF.

The rearrangement joins TRBV19 to TRBJ1-4, with 9 bases lining up with TRBD1. Germline V gene sequence: CDR1 LNHDA, CDR2 SQIVND (reference sequence). The CDR3 has 15 residues. V trimming: 5 bases; J trimming: 5 bases; junction bases outside the gene matches: 6. The CDR3, as DNA: TGTGCCAGTAGTGGAAGTGACAGGGGGAATGAAAAACTGTTTTTT. The encoded protein is CASSGSDRGNEKLFF.

This chain uses TRBV5-6 with TRBJ2-5; TRBD1 aligns across 9 bases. In germline, CDR1 is SGHDT, CDR2 YYEEEE. The CDR3 length is 16 residues. J lost 5 bases, V lost 2 bases, and 10 bases had no gene match. CDR3 coding DNA: TGTGCCAGCAGCTTAGGACAGGGGTTTGACGCGGAGACCCAGTACTTC. It yields the protein CASSLGQGFDAETQYF.

The chain recombines TRBV5-6 with TRBJ2-2, with D perhaps TRBD1 (6 bases). The CDR3 loop spans 16 amino acids. Germline CDR1 and CDR2: SGHDT and YYEEEE. The germline V and J ends were trimmed by 0 bases and 5 bases, with 14 bases remaining between them. CDR3: CASSLAGTGNTGELFF. The CDR3 DNA reads TGTGCCAGCAGCTTGGCCGGAACAGGGAATACCGGGGAGCTGTTTTTT.

This rearrangement joins TRBV20-1 to TRBJ1-2; 7 positions agree with TRBD1. Germline values: CDR1 DFQATT, CDR2 SNEGSKA (reference sequence). Trimming took 5 bases from V and 5 from J; bases not matched to a gene: 2. The CDR3 sequence is 11 residues long. CDR3 amino acids: CSAQGDYGYTF. DNA for the CDR3: TGCAGTGCTCAGGGGGATTATGGCTACACCTTC.

This clone was observed a handful of times. The chain has TRBV29-1 and TRBJ2-7; 13 nucleotides line up with TRBD2. CDR1 and CDR2 (germline): SQVTM, ANQGSEA. The trim removed 6 bases at V and 7 bases at J, leaving 9 bases unmatched. The CDR3 sequence is 14 residues long. CDR3 bases: TGCAGCGTATGGACTAGCGGGAGTACGGGGGAGCAGTACTTC. As protein: CSVWTSGSTGEQYF.

V gene TRBV7-9 combines with J gene TRBJ2-1; 10 positions match TRBD2. CDR1 is SEHNR and CDR2 is FQNEAQ in the germline V gene (reference sequence). The CDR3 is made up of 17 amino acids. J lost 2 bases, V lost 2 bases, and 6 bases had no gene match. CDR3 in amino acids: CASSLPSGRLAYNEQFF. The CDR3 nucleotides read TGTGCCAGCAGCTTACCTAGCGGGAGACTCGCCTACAATGAGCAGTTCTTC.